Following are 11 T cell receptor beta chains from one sample sequenced in a study of cytomegalovirus exposure and HLA in healthy donors. The PCR contained 60 Vbeta and 13 Jbeta primers. The protocol was immunoSEQ multiplex PCR, while the TCRdb copy is restricted to in-frame clones and leaves out a portion. The table includes roughly 170,000 clones, 77% detected once. The sample taken for sequencing was PBMCs. The origin of the receptors is a woman aged 25 to 39 in good health and CMV-seronegative.

This CDR3 reads CASSQDRTETLNTEAFF. The CDR3 DNA is TGCGCCAGCAGCCAAGATCGGACAGAGACACTAAACACTGAAGCTTTCTTT. This chain uses TRBV4-1 with TRBJ1-1; D might be TRBD1 (6 bases). The CDR3 runs 17 residues. Trimming removed 0 bases at V and 2 bases at J, with 16 bases between. The germline V gene has CDR1 MGHRA and CDR2 YSYEKL.

V usage is TRBV7-9 and J usage is TRBJ1-2; a weak D match, TRBD1 (5 bases). CDR1 SEHNR and CDR2 FQNEAQ come from the germline V gene (reference sequence). V was pared by 7 bases and J by 5 bases, with 20 bases between. The CDR3 consists of 15 residues. The CDR3 bases are TGTGCCAGCACCCCGGGAGGAGGGGATCCGTATGGCTACACCTTC. As protein: CASTPGGGDPYGYTF.

The V and J genes are TRBV27 and TRBJ1-6, with 10 bases fitting TRBD1. The germline V gene has CDR1 MNHEY and CDR2 SMNVEV (reference sequence). CDR3 length: 15 amino acids. The V gene end was trimmed by 5 bases and the J gene end by 7 bases; junction bases not matched to a gene: 5. The CDR3 DNA reads as TGTGCCAGCAGTCCTTCGGGACAGGGGAATTCACCCCTCCACTTT. Translating it yields CASSPSGQGNSPLHF.

This clone was counted between two and nine times. The V and J genes are TRBV19 and TRBJ1-5; D perhaps matches TRBD1 (6 bases). The length of the CDR3 is 15 residues. Looked up from germline, CDR1 is LNHDA and CDR2 is SQIVND (reference sequence). The ends were cut back, 2 bases at V and 2 bases at J, with 10 bases in the middle. CDR3 sequence: CASSIFAGGNQPQHF. CDR3 nucleotides: TGTGCCAGTAGTATATTCGCAGGGGGCAATCAGCCCCAGCATTTT.

J is TRBJ2-7 and V is TRBV13, with 11 bases matching TRBD1. CDR1 and CDR2 from the germline V gene are PRHDT and FYEKMQ (reference sequence). This CDR3 has 16 residues. V trimming: 3 bases; J trimming: 4 bases; junction bases outside the gene matches: 8. CDR3 in DNA: TGTGCCAGCAGCTTTTTGACCGGGGACAGGGGGTACGAGCAGTACTTC. Amino acids: CASSFLTGDRGYEQYF.

There are a few counts of this clone. The chain employs TRBV4-1 and TRBJ1-5; no definite D call. Trimming took 1 base from V and 4 from J, leaving 5 bases between them. Germline assignment: CDR1 MGHRA and CDR2 YSYEKL. This CDR3 is built from 13 residues. The CDR3 is CASSQGGNQPQHF. Here the CDR3 DNA reads TGCGCCAGCAGCCAAGGAGGGAATCAGCCCCAGCATTTT.

There are a few counts of this clone. The chain is built from TRBV6-1 and TRBJ2-7, with TRBD1 identical over 9 bases. CDR3 length: 15 amino acids. V dropped 7 bases and J dropped 4; count of bases not matched to a gene: 11. Germline lookup yields CDR1 MNHNS and CDR2 SASEGT. The CDR3: CASKKVRQGVYEQYF. In DNA form, the CDR3 reads TGTGCCAGCAAGAAGGTGAGACAGGGGGTTTACGAGCAGTACTTC.

V gene TRBV11-2 combines with J gene TRBJ1-1; D not certain. Trimming pared 7 bases from V and 2 bases from J, leaving 20 bases between. The CDR3 contains 16 residues. In germline, CDR1 is SGHAT, CDR2 FQNNGV. The DNA of the CDR3 is TGTGCCAGCAATCAAATCCGTGGGAGGGTAAACACTGAAGCTTTCTTT. This encodes CASNQIRGRVNTEAFF.

The rearrangement uses TRBV5-8 and TRBJ2-5, with a possible D match to TRBD2 (6 bases). The CDR3 has 15 amino acids. V lost 2 bases to trimming and J lost 5 bases, with 16 bases between them. Germline lookup yields CDR1 SGHTS and CDR2 YDEGEE. The CDR3 nucleotides are TGTGCCAGCAGCTTAGCCAATCAGGGAGGCGAGACCCAGTACTTC. Encoded protein: CASSLANQGGETQYF. The full variable domain, with the rest looked up from reference TRBV5-8 and TRBJ2-5, is EAGVTQSPTHLIKTRGQQATLRCSPISGHTSVYWYQQALGLGLQFLLWYDEGEERNRGNFPPRFSGRQFPNYSSELNVNALELEDSALYLCASSLANQGGETQYFGPGTRLLVL.

The chain employs TRBV29-1 and TRBJ1-6, with 8 bases fitting TRBD1. The CDR3 has 15 amino acids. The V gene's germline CDR1 is SQVTM and CDR2 ANQGSEA. V lost 7 bases and J lost 0; bases outside the gene matches: 5. CDR3 nucleotide sequence: TGCAGCGCACGGACAGGGAGCTCCTATAATTCACCCCTCCACTTT. This sequence encodes CSARTGSSYNSPLHF.

V gene TRBV4-3 combines with J gene TRBJ2-5, with 7 bases fitting TRBD2. The germline V gene encodes CDR1 LGHNA and CDR2 YSLEER. Trimming cost V 3 bases and J 3 bases; bases outside gene matches: 1. The CDR3 sequence is 13 residues long. For the CDR3, the DNA is TGCGCCAGCAGCCACGGACTAGAAGAGACCCAGTACTTC. It codes for CASSHGLEETQYF.